The 27 T cell receptor beta chains below come from one sample, sequenced in a study of blood T cell repertoires in COVID-19. This table comes from immunoSEQ multiplex PCR, and its TCRdb copy is limited to in-frame clones, with some not included. Seen here are 50,000 or so clones, 85% to 95% observed once, and the top ten hold over 0.95%. What was sequenced was peripheral blood. These receptors were collected from a man in his 60s with COVID-19, enrolled during active disease.

The chain recombines TRBV11-2 with TRBJ2-1; 9 bases are shared with TRBD1. This CDR3 contains 15 residues. CDR1 is SGHAT, CDR2 FQNNGV, per germline. Trimming at V came to 5 bases and at J to 3 bases, leaving 5 bases not matched to a gene. The CDR3 protein is CASSLGTGYYNEQFF. The DNA for the CDR3 is TGTGCCAGCAGCCTTGGGACAGGGTACTACAATGAGCAGTTCTTC.

This chain uses TRBV11-3 with TRBJ2-1; 7 positions match TRBD1. The CDR3 length is 17 residues. With 5 bases clipped from V and 1 base from J, the junction kept 11 bases outside the gene matches. CDR1 and CDR2 (germline): SGHNT, YENEEA. Written as DNA, the CDR3 is TGTGCCAGCAGCCTACGACAGGGTGGATCGTCCTACAATGAGCAGTTCTTC. It yields the protein CASSLRQGGSSYNEQFF.

The chain uses TRBV19 and TRBJ2-5; 9 bases map to TRBD1. CDR1 and CDR2 from the germline V gene are LNHDA and SQIVND (reference sequence). This CDR3 is 14 amino acids long. Germline trimming cut 6 bases from V and 6 bases from J; bases unmatched to any gene: 8. CDR3 bases: TGTGCCAGTAGCATTAGCGGACAGGGGCAGACCCAGTACTTC. Translated: CASSISGQGQTQYF.

This chain joins TRBV12-5 and TRBJ1-1, with D maybe TRBD1 (6 bases). This CDR3 is 13 amino acids long. V was cut by 0 bases and J by 4 bases, with 6 bases left in between. CDR1 is LGHNT, CDR2 FRNRAP, per germline. CDR3 DNA: TGTGCTAGTGGTTTGGTAGGGGGCACTGAAGCTTTCTTT. Its translation is CASGLVGGTEAFF.

The J gene is TRBJ1-1, the V gene TRBV29-1; D is uncertain. CDR3 length: 10 amino acids. Trimming removed 3 bases from V and 5 bases from J, with 4 bases in between. CDR1 is SQVTM, CDR2 ANQGSEA, per germline. CDR3 nucleotide sequence: TGCAGCGTTGACAGTACTGAAGCTTTCTTT. This encodes CSVDSTEAFF.

The rearrangement links TRBV27 to TRBJ2-3, with 9 bases identical to TRBD2. The CDR3 length is 16 residues. Germline V gene sequence: CDR1 MNHEY, CDR2 SMNVEV (reference sequence). Germline trimming cut 5 bases from V and 3 bases from J; bases unmatched to any gene: 9. The CDR3 DNA reads TGTGCCAGCAGTACCTTAGCGGGAGACAGGACAGATACGCAGTATTTT. Protein sequence: CASSTLAGDRTDTQYF.

The chain recombines TRBV4-3 with TRBJ1-1; 7 nucleotides align to TRBD1. The CDR3 runs to 15 residues. Germline CDR1 LGHNA, CDR2 YSLEER. Unmatched junction bases numbered 8, after V lost 4 bases and J lost 3 bases. Written as DNA, the CDR3 is TGCGCCAGCAGCCGCCTCATAACAGGGGACACTGAAGCTTTCTTT. Translation gives CASSRLITGDTEAFF.

This clone has more than one count but fewer than ten. V is TRBV18 and J is TRBJ2-2; tentative D call: TRBD1 (6 bases). The germline CDR1 and CDR2 sequences are KGHSH and LQKENI. The CDR3 totals 16 residues. The ends were cut back, 1 base at V and 7 bases at J, with 16 bases in the middle. The CDR3 reads CASSPRPPGAVGELFF. CDR3 in DNA: TGTGCCAGCTCACCACGTCCGCCAGGGGCTGTCGGGGAGCTGTTTTTT.

This clone has a single count. The J gene is TRBJ2-7, the V gene TRBV4-2; D possibly corresponds to TRBD2 (6 bases). Looked up from germline, CDR1 is LGHNA and CDR2 is YNFKEQ. The CDR3 totals 13 residues. V lost 5 bases and J 3 bases, leaving 11 bases between the germline ends. In DNA, the CDR3 is TGTGCCAGCAGCGGGACTCCGTTCTACGAGCAGTACTTC. Amino acids: CASSGTPFYEQYF.

This rearrangement joins TRBV6-5 to TRBJ2-1; the match to TRBD2 covers 9 bases. V shed 0 bases, J shed 10 bases, and the junction held 10 bases outside the gene matches. The CDR3 is 16 residues long. Per germline, CDR1 MNHEY and CDR2 SVGAGI. In DNA form, the CDR3 reads TGTGCCAGCAGTTACTCGGTTCTAGCGGGGCCCGGGGAGCAGTTCTTC. Its protein is CASSYSVLAGPGEQFF.

CDR3 region: CASSSGRDEQYF. The CDR3 bases are TGTGCCAGCAGTAGCGGACGGGACGAGCAGTACTTC. This rearrangement joins TRBV9 to TRBJ2-7; weak D call: TRBD2 (6 bases). The length of the CDR3 is 12 residues. The germline V gene has CDR1 SGDLS and CDR2 YYNGEE. Between the trimmed V and J ends, which lost 5 bases and 5 bases, there was a span of 11 bases.

V gene TRBV7-9 combines with J gene TRBJ2-6; the match to TRBD1 covers 8 bases. The V gene's germline CDR1 is SEHNR and CDR2 FQNEAQ (reference sequence). Trimming removed 3 bases from V and 4 bases from J; junction bases left unmatched: 14. The CDR3 runs to 19 residues. DNA of the CDR3: TGTGCCAGCAGCTTGCCCCTTGGGCAGGGGGCAAGGGGGGCCAACGTCCTGACTTTC. Translation gives CASSLPLGQGARGANVLTF. Together with reference TRBV7-9 and TRBJ2-6, the CDR3 gives the full variable domain: DTGVSQNPRHKITKRGQNVTFRCDPISEHNRLYWYRQTLGQGPEFLTYFQNEAQLEKSRLLSDRFSAERPKGSFSTLEIQRTEQGDSAMYLCASSLPLGQGARGANVLTFGAGSRLTVL.

This clone was seen once. V usage is TRBV5-1 and J usage is TRBJ2-1, with TRBD2 matching 9 bases. The J segment lost 3 bases and the V segment lost 2 bases, leaving 3 bases of the junction unmatched. This CDR3 region has 15 residues. Per the germline V gene, CDR1 is SGHRS and CDR2 is YFSETQ. CDR3 sequence (DNA): TGCGCCAGCAGCTTAGGACTAGCGAACTACAATGAGCAGTTCTTC. Translation gives CASSLGLANYNEQFF.

The J gene is TRBJ2-5, the V gene TRBV7-3; 9 bases fit TRBD2. The germline CDR1 and CDR2 sequences are SGHTA and FQGTGA. This CDR3 contains 15 residues. Germline trimming cut 5 bases from V and 1 base from J; bases unmatched to any gene: 5. The CDR3 sequence is CASSPSGGLQETQYF. DNA of the CDR3: TGTGCCAGCAGCCCCAGCGGGGGGCTCCAAGAGACCCAGTACTTC.

This chain joins TRBV9 and TRBJ2-5; 7 bases are shared with TRBD2. Trimming at V came to 0 bases and at J to 1 base, leaving 3 bases not matched to a gene. Germline CDR1 and CDR2: SGDLS and YYNGEE. The CDR3 is made up of 15 amino acids. The CDR3 DNA sequence: TGTGCCAGCAGCGTAGCGGGAGGACTCCAAGAGACCCAGTACTTC. It encodes CASSVAGGLQETQYF.

V is TRBV19 and J is TRBJ2-7, with D tentatively TRBD2 (6 bases). The CDR3 has 12 amino acids. Trimming stripped 6 bases from V and 3 bases from J, with 9 bases between. Per the germline V gene, CDR1 is LNHDA and CDR2 is SQIVND (reference sequence). The CDR3 DNA sequence: TGTGCCAGTAGCGGGGGAGGCTACGAGCAGTACTTC. Translating gives CASSGGGYEQYF.

The V and J genes are TRBV3-1 (or the pseudogene TRBV3-2) and TRBJ2-2, with no clear D. V shed 4 bases and J shed 6 bases, with 9 bases lying between them. The CDR3 has 13 residues. The germline V gene encodes CDR1 LGHDT and CDR2 YNNKEL (reference sequence). In DNA form, the CDR3 reads TGTGCCAGCAGCCCCGGGTGGGCCGGGGAGCTGTTTTTT. Translating it yields CASSPGWAGELFF.

The chain couples TRBV21-1 to TRBJ2-2; TRBD2, the table's D call, lacks a check against the DNA. TRBV21-1 is a pseudogene locus. This CDR3 has 16 amino acids. The CDR3 sequence: CASKRAGVLGTGELFF. CDR3 DNA: TGTGCCAGCAAGCGAGCGGGAGTCCTGGGCACCGGGGAGCTGTTTTTT.

The genes are TRBV6-5 and TRBJ1-5, with D possibly being TRBD1 (5 bases). Looked up from germline, CDR1 is MNHEY and CDR2 is SVGAGI. Between the trimmed V and J ends, which lost 8 bases and 2 bases, there was a span of 13 bases. CDR3 length: 14 amino acids. The CDR3 nucleotides are TGTGCCAGCGCCGGAAGGGGTGGCAATCAGCCCCAGCATTTT. It encodes CASAGRGGNQPQHF.

The chain combines TRBV28 with TRBJ1-2, with D perhaps matching TRBD1 (5 bases). Per the germline V gene, CDR1 is MDHEN and CDR2 is SYDVKM. The CDR3 is made up of 14 amino acids. V was cut by 1 base and J by 8 bases, with 14 bases left in between. The CDR3 region is CASSLYGTAGGYTF. CDR3 bases: TGTGCCAGCAGTTTATATGGGACGGCGGGGGGCTACACCTTC.

The chain employs TRBV5-5 and TRBJ2-5; unclear D gene. The V and J ends lost 5 bases and 1 base respectively, with 6 bases between them. The V gene's germline CDR1 is SGHKS and CDR2 YYEKEE (reference sequence). This CDR3 region has 12 residues. CDR3 nucleotide sequence: TGTGCCAGCAGATCGTCCCAAGAGACCCAGTACTTC. Its translation: CASRSSQETQYF.

The rearrangement links TRBV7-3 to TRBJ2-1; 7 bases match TRBD1. The V segment lost 2 bases and the J segment 5 bases; nucleotides outside the gene matches: 12. CDR1 and CDR2 (germline): SGHTA, FQGTGA. The CDR3 length is 17 residues. The CDR3 is CASSLLGAGQANNEQFF. The CDR3 DNA reads as TGTGCCAGCAGCTTACTAGGGGCAGGACAGGCCAACAATGAGCAGTTCTTC.

The chain couples TRBV4-2 to TRBJ1-4, with a possible D match to TRBD1 (5 bases). The length of the CDR3 is 14 residues. CDR1 is LGHNA and CDR2 is YNFKEQ in the germline V gene. V shed 3 bases and J shed 5 bases, with 10 bases lying between them. The CDR3 loop is CASSHGGANEKLFF. CDR3 DNA sequence: TGTGCCAGCAGCCACGGAGGGGCAAATGAAAAACTGTTTTTT.

V is TRBV18 and J is TRBJ1-2; TRBD1 is a possible D gene (6 bases). The CDR3 consists of 15 residues. Germline V gene lookup returns CDR1 KGHSH and CDR2 LQKENI. V was pared by 3 bases and J by 2 bases, with 13 bases between. This chain's CDR3 is CASSPPGQRNYGYTF. CDR3 sequence (DNA): TGTGCCAGCTCACCTCCGGGACAAAGGAACTATGGCTACACCTTC.

The chain employs TRBV30 and TRBJ1-5, with 7 positions matching TRBD1. CDR1 is GTSNPN, CDR2 SVGIG, per germline (reference sequence). The length of the CDR3 is 14 residues. The ends lost 2 bases at V and 7 bases at J; junction bases unmatched: 8. The CDR3 nucleotides are TGTGCCTGGAGTATAGGGGGCCTCAGACAGCCCCAGCATTTT. Translation gives CAWSIGGLRQPQHF.

The chain recombines TRBV7-2 with TRBJ1-6; 9 bases are shared with TRBD1. The germline CDR1 and CDR2 sequences are SGHTA and FQGNSA. The CDR3 length is 15 residues. The J segment lost 7 bases and the V segment lost 1 base, leaving 2 bases of the junction unmatched. CDR3 protein: CASSLVGTGNSPLHF. In DNA form, the CDR3 reads TGTGCCAGCAGCTTAGTAGGGACAGGGAATTCACCCCTCCACTTT.

The gene calls are TRBV4-1 and TRBJ2-3; D is possibly TRBD1 (5 bases). Trimming cost V 1 base and J 3 bases, with 8 bases left between them. CDR1 is MGHRA and CDR2 is YSYEKL in the germline V gene. The CDR3 runs to 14 residues. CDR3 bases: TGCGCCAGCAGCCAAGGGACAAATACAGATACGCAGTATTTT. Translated: CASSQGTNTDTQYF.